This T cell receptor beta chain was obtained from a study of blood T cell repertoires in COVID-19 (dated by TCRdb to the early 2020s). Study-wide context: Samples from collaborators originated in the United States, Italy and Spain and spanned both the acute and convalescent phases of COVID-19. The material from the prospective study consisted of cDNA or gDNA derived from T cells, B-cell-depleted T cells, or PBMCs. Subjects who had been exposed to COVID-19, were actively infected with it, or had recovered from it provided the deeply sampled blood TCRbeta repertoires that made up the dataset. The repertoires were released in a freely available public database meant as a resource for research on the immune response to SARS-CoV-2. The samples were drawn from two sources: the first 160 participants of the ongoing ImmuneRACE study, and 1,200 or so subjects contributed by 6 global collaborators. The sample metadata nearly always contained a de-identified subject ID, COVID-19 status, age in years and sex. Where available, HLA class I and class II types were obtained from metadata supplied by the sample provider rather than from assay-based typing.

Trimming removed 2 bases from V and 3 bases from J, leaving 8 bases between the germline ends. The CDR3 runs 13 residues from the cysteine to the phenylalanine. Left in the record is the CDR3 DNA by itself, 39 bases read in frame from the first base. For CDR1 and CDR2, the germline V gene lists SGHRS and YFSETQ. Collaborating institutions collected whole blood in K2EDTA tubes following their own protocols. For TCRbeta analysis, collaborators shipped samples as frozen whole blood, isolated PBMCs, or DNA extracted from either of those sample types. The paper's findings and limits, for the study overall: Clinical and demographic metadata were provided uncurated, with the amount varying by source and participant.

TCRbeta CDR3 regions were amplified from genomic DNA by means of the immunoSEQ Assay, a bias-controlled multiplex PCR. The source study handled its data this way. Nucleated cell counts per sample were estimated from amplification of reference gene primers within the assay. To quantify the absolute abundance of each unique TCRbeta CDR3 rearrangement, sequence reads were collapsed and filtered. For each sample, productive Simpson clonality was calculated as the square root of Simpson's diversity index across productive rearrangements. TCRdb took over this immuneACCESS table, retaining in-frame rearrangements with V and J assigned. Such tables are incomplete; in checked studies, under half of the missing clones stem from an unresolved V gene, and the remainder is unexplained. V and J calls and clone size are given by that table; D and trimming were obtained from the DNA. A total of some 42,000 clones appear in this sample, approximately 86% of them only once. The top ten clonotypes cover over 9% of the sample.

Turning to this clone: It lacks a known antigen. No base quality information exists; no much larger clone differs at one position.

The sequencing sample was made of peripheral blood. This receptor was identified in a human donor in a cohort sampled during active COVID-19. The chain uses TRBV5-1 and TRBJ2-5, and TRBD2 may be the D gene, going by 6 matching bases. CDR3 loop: CASSFGGKETQYF. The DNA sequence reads TGCGCCAGCAGCTTCGGAGGGAAAGAGACCCAGTACTTC.